This TCR beta chain comes out of a study of early T cells in non-severe SARS-CoV-2 infection. Study background: Investigators sequenced bulk RNA drawn from unsorted whole blood, and chains remained unpaired.

Each single cDNA molecule received a unique molecular identifier. TCRdb ran MiXCR on the 5' RACE reads and lists one entry per CDR3 protein. The data show about 50,000 distinct CDR3 sequences, 9.5% to 12% seen once. V was clipped by 2 bases and J by 2 bases; unmatched bases: 3. CDR1 and CDR2 (germline): DFQATT, SNEGSKA (reference sequence). This CDR3 region has 13 residues. This TCR was recovered from an adult who was a healthcare worker with PCR-confirmed SARS-CoV-2 infection or an uninfected control (not recorded which). Source material: whole blood. V usage is TRBV20-1 and J usage is TRBJ2-7; 7 bases fit TRBD1. The CDR3 here is CSARTGTAYEQYF. In nucleotides, the CDR3 is TGCAGTGCTAGAACCGGGACAGCCTACGAGCAGTACTTC.